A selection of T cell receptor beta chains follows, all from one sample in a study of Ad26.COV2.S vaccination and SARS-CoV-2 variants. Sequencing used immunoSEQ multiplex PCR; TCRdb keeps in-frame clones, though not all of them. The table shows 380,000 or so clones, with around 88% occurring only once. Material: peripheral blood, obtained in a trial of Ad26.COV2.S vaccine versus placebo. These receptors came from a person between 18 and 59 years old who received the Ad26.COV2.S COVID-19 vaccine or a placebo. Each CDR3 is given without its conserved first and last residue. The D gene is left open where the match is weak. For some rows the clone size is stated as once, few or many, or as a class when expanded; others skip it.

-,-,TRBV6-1,ASSEPGKRNTIY
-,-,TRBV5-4,ASSPGAGVYGYT
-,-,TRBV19,ASSISTTYEQY
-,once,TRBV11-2,ASSLDRSKTYNEQF
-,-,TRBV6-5,ASNYAEGLNEQY
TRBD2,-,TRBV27,ASSLTSFLQQTQY
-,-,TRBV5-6,ASSFRASSGNTIY
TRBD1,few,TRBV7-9,AIEPRDRNTEAF
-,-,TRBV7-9,ASSLGWNTGELF
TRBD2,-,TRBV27,ASAPGLAGGDNEQF
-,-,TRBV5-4,ASSFYRDTQY
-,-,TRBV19,ASKNRPEEPYT
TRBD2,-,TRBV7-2,ASSSTSGVKDTQY
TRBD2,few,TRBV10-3,AISDRAGDTGELF
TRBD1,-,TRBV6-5,ASIPDRGNTEAF
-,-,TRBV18,ASSPGQTRTDTQY
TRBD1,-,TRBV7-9,ASPQGAGNEKLF
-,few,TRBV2,ASKRDNRNYEQY
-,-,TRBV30,AWSVGGTGNSPLH
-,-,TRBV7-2,ASSKDMNTEAF
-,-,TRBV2,ASRATDTQY
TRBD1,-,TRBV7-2,ASSLGGQGGYGYT
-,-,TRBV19,ASSIGQGAYGYT
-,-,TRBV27,ASSSRRIPSYGYT
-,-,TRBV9,ASSVLLGGAGELF